The rows below give T cell receptor beta chains drawn from one sample of a study of early T cells in non-severe SARS-CoV-2 infection. MiXCR, run by TCRdb on the 5' RACE reads, gives a single entry per CDR3 protein. The sample carries approximately 48,000 distinct CDR3 sequences, roughly 6.5% recorded once. The sequences come from whole blood, collected at baseline. These receptors were taken from an adult who was a healthcare worker with PCR-confirmed SARS-CoV-2 infection or an uninfected control (not recorded which). The CDR3 runs from the conserved cysteine through the conserved F or W. D genes are given only for firm matches. The size entry is marked missing in some rows and otherwise reads once, few, many or a size class.

V gene	clone size	D gene	J gene	CDR3 protein	CDR3 DNA
TRBV7-2	many	TRBD2	TRBJ2-1	CASRLNGGARGQFF	TGTGCCAGCAGGCTAAACGGGGGGGCCCGCGGCCAGTTCTTC
TRBV6-2/TRBV6-3	few	.	TRBJ1-1	CASSPGAGEAFF	TGTGCCAGCAGCCCCGGGGCGGGTGAAGCTTTCTTT
TRBV4-3	many	.	TRBJ1-3	CASSQVTENTIYF	TGCGCCAGCAGCCAAGTCACTGAAAACACCATATATTTT
TRBV11-2	.	.	TRBJ1-6	CASSPPGYSSYNSPLHF	TGTGCCAGCAGCCCCCCGGGCTATAGCTCCTATAATTCACCCCTCCACTTT
TRBV28	.	.	TRBJ2-7	CASIGVNEQYF	TGTGCCAGCATTGGCGTGAACGAGCAGTACTTC
TRBV5-1	many	.	TRBJ2-1	CASSVWGNEQFF	TGCGCCAGCAGCGTTTGGGGCAATGAGCAGTTCTTC
TRBV9	few	.	TRBJ2-3	CASSEGVDTQYF	TGTGCCAGCAGCGAGGGTGTAGATACGCAGTATTTT
TRBV4-3	few	TRBD1	TRBJ1-1	CASSQVGTGKTEAFF	TGCGCCAGCAGCCAAGTTGGGACAGGGAAGACTGAAGCTTTCTTT
TRBV30	many	.	TRBJ1-3	CAWSEQREPGGNTIYF	TGTGCCTGGAGCGAGCAACGGGAACCAGGGGGAAACACCATATATTTT
TRBV27	few	.	TRBJ1-1	CASSSTGWTEAFF	TGTGCCAGCAGTTCAACGGGTTGGACTGAAGCTTTCTTT
TRBV12-3/TRBV12-4	many	TRBD1	TRBJ1-3	CASSRGQFSGNTIYF	TGTGCCAGCAGTAGGGGACAGTTCTCTGGAAACACCATATATTTT
TRBV6-2/TRBV6-3	many	.	TRBJ2-7	CASSFSYEQYF	TGTGCCAGCAGTTTTTCTTACGAGCAGTACTTC
TRBV3-1	.	TRBD2	TRBJ2-3	CASSQRSGGARDTQYF	TGTGCCAGCAGCCAGAGGAGCGGGGGGGCGAGGGATACGCAGTATTTT
TRBV21-1	many	.	TRBJ2-7	CASSKPGQGYEQYF	TGTGCCAGCAGCAAACCGGGACAGGGCTACGAGCAGTACTTC
TRBV7-8	many	TRBD2	TRBJ2-5	CASSLLTSGQETQYF	TGTGCCAGCAGCTTACTGACTAGCGGGCAAGAGACCCAGTACTTC
TRBV19	many	.	TRBJ1-1	CASSPREEMNTEAFF	TGTGCCAGTAGTCCCCGGGAGGAGATGAACACTGAAGCTTTCTTT
TRBV12-2	many	.	TRBJ1-1	CASRLVVGMNTEAFF	TGTGCAAGTCGCTTAGTGGTGGGGATGAACACTGAAGCTTTCTTT
TRBV30	.	.	TRBJ1-5	CAWSDRTLRAQHF	TGTGCCTGGAGTGACAGGACCCTTCGGGCCCAGCATTTT
TRBV7-2	many	.	TRBJ2-4	CASSLGSGSDIQYF	TGTGCCAGCAGCTTAGGTAGCGGCAGCGACATTCAGTACTTC
TRBV7-2	many	.	TRBJ1-2	CASSLVGGKLIYGYTF	TGTGCCAGCAGCTTAGTAGGAGGCAAACTGATCTATGGCTACACCTTC
TRBV6-2/TRBV6-3	few	.	TRBJ2-1	CASSQTSNEQFF	TGTGCCAGCAGCCAGACTAGTAATGAGCAGTTCTTC
TRBV9	few	.	TRBJ2-2	CASSVGTTPNTGELFF	TGTGCCAGCAGCGTAGGGACTACCCCGAACACCGGGGAGCTGTTTTTT
TRBV12-3/TRBV12-4	few	.	TRBJ2-2	CASSMDKNTGELFF	TGTGCCAGCAGCATGGACAAGAACACCGGGGAGCTGTTTTTT
TRBV12-3/TRBV12-4	many	TRBD2	TRBJ2-5	CASTSGGAETQYF	TGTGCCAGCACTAGCGGGGGGGCAGAGACCCAGTACTTC
TRBV24-1	.	.	TRBJ2-7	CATSDYRSKGSYEQYF	TGTGCCACCAGTGATTACCGGTCAAAGGGTTCCTACGAGCAGTACTTC
TRBV4-1	many	.	TRBJ1-1	CASSHGGGRTEAFF	TGCGCCAGCAGCCACGGAGGGGGACGCACTGAAGCTTTCTTT
TRBV19	many	.	TRBJ1-2	CASKVGGRTGDGYTF	TGTGCCAGTAAAGTGGGGGGGCGCACGGGTGATGGCTACACCTTC
TRBV6-4	few	TRBD2	TRBJ2-7	CASSDSGASGGPGSYEQYF	TGTGCCAGCAGTGACTCCGGGGCTAGCGGGGGCCCCGGATCCTACGAGCAGTACTTC
TRBV2	few	.	TRBJ1-2	CASRPGGADYGYTF	TGTGCCAGCAGGCCGGGCGGGGCGGACTATGGCTACACCTTC
TRBV19	few	TRBD2	TRBJ2-3	CASSGGLADTQYF	TGTGCCAGTAGCGGGGGACTAGCGGATACGCAGTATTTT
TRBV20-1	few	.	TRBJ1-1	CSASTHGRLGTEAFF	TGCAGTGCTAGTACTCACGGACGACTGGGCACTGAAGCTTTCTTT
TRBV20-1	many	TRBD2	TRBJ2-1	CSLGSGGGYNEQFF	TGCAGTCTCGGGAGCGGGGGAGGTTACAATGAGCAGTTCTTC
TRBV29-1	many	.	TRBJ2-3	CSVDLSTDTQYF	TGCAGCGTTGACCTCAGCACAGATACGCAGTATTTT
TRBV6-6	.	.	TRBJ2-1	CASSRSTNEQFF	TGTGCCAGCAGCCGCAGTACCAATGAGCAGTTCTTC
TRBV24-1	few	TRBD1	TRBJ1-3	CATNDHGTGSGNTIYF	TGTGCCACCAATGACCACGGGACAGGGTCTGGAAACACCATATATTTT
TRBV11-2	few	.	TRBJ1-5	CASSRGPSNQPQHF	TGTGCCAGCAGCAGGGGACCAAGCAATCAGCCCCAGCATTTT
TRBV5-1	few	TRBD2	TRBJ2-5	CASSSTVTSGDPRKTQYF	TGCGCCAGCAGCTCTACAGTGACTAGCGGAGACCCCCGCAAGACCCAGTACTTC
TRBV7-2	few	TRBD2	TRBJ2-1	CASSFQWGGGGDNEQFF	TGTGCCAGCAGCTTTCAATGGGGTGGCGGGGGTGACAATGAGCAGTTCTTC
TRBV7-9	many	.	TRBJ2-7	CASSLSGIGEQYF	TGTGCCAGCAGCTTATCAGGGATCGGCGAGCAGTACTTC
TRBV19	few	TRBD1	TRBJ1-3	CASKEQGASGNTIYF	TGTGCCAGTAAGGAACAGGGGGCTTCAGGAAACACCATATATTTT
TRBV7-9	few	.	TRBJ2-7	CASSLAREQYF	TGTGCCAGCAGCTTGGCGCGCGAGCAGTACTTC
TRBV4-2	.	.	TRBJ1-1	CASSQGQGHTEAFF	TGTGCCAGCAGCCAAGGGCAGGGTCACACTGAAGCTTTCTTT
TRBV7-2	many	.	TRBJ2-4	CASSLSQNIQYF	TGTGCCAGCAGCCTTTCTCAAAACATTCAGTACTTC
TRBV27	many	TRBD1	TRBJ2-4	CATGTGGRWHF	TGTGCCACCGGGACAGGGGGTAGGTGGCACTTC
TRBV12-3/TRBV12-4	.	.	TRBJ2-3	CASSLTLARNTQYF	TGTGCCAGCAGTTTAACTCTAGCGAGAAATACGCAGTATTTT
TRBV4-3	many	.	TRBJ2-1	CASSQDVVNYNEQFF	TGCGCCAGCAGCCAAGATGTCGTCAACTACAATGAGCAGTTCTTC